This TCR beta chain comes out of a study of T cell repertoires in cytomegalovirus infection. Overall study context: Public TCR beta signature analysis indicated the presence of both CMV infection and matching HLA type.

TCRdb re-called the reads with MiXCR, one entry per CDR3 protein. The data show tens of thousands of distinct CDR3 sequences, with more than 3% seen just once and roughly 22% held by the top ten. Trimming left V 8 bases short and J 5 bases short, with 16 bases between. The germline V gene has CDR1 MDHEN and CDR2 SYDVKM. CDR3 length: 13 amino acids. Study findings and constraints: Adding up the frequency of public TCR beta families identified people who carried CMV plus the relevant HLA.

At least ten counts were recorded for this clonotype. The antigen is not known. The TCR sequence derives from a human donor in good health (CMV status not recorded). Some clones in this sample may be carry-over from other donors' samples. What was sequenced was PBMCs. V and J are TRBV28 and TRBJ2-7; no definite D call. The CDR3 region is CASGNQTPHEQYF. The CDR3 DNA reads as TGTGCCAGCGGGAACCAAACCCCCCACGAGCAGTACTTC.